This T cell receptor (beta chain) was obtained from a study of control samples from healthy donors and cancer patients. Method: immunoSEQ multiplex PCR; TCRdb's copy keeps in-frame clones and lacks some. This table holds around 49,000 clones, over 85% found once. Germline V gene lookup returns CDR1 LGHDT and CDR2 YNNKEL (reference sequence). This CDR3 is built from 13 residues. Trimming removed 2 bases from V and 7 bases from J; junction bases left unmatched: 5. The receptor comes from a man aged 40-50 years with colorectal cancer. Sequencing was carried out using PBMCs. The chain employs TRBV3-1 (or the pseudogene TRBV3-2) and TRBJ2-7, with 7 positions matching TRBD1. The DNA for the CDR3 is TGTGCCAGCAGCCAAACAGGGGCGGGTGAGCAGTACTTC. Amino acid sequence: CASSQTGAGEQYF.